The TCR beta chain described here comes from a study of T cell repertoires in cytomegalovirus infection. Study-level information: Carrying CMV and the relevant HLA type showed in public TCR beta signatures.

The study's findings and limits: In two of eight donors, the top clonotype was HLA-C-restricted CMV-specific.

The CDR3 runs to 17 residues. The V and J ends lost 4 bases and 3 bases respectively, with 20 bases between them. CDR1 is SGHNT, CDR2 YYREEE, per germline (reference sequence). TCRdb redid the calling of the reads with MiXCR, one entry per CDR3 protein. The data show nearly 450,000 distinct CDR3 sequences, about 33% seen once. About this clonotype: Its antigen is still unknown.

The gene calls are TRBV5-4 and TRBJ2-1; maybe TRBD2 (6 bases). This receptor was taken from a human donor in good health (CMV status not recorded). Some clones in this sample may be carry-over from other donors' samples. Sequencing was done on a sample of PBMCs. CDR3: CASSAGGAGSLYNEQFF. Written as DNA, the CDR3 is TGTGCCAGCAGCGCGGGCGGGGCAGGGTCTCTCTACAATGAGCAGTTCTTC.